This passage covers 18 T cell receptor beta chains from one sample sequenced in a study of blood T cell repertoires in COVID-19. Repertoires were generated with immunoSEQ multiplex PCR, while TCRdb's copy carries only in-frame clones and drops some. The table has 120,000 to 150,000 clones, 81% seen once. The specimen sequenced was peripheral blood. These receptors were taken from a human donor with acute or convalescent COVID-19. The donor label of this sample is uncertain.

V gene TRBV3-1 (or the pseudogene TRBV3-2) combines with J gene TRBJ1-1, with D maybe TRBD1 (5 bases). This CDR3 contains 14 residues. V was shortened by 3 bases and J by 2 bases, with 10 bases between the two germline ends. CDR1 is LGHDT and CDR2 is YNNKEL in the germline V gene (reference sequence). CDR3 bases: TGTGCCAGCAGCCACTACGACAGAAACACTGAAGCTTTCTTT. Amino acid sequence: CASSHYDRNTEAFF.

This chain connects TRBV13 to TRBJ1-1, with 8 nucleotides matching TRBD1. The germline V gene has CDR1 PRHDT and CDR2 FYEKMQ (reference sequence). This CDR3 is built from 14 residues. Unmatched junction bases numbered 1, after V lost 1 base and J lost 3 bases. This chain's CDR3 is CASSLAGGYTEAFF. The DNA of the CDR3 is TGTGCCAGCAGCTTAGCAGGGGGCTACACTGAAGCTTTCTTT.

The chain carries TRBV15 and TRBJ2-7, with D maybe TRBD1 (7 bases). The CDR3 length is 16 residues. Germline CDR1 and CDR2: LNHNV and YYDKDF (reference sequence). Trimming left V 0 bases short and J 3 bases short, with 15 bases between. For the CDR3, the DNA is TGTGCCACCAGCAGAGATCTTCAGGGGGGCCTCTACGAGCAGTACTTC. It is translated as CATSRDLQGGLYEQYF.

In nucleotides, the CDR3 is TGTGCCATCAGTGGGGACAGGGAGAACTATGGCTACACCTTC. It codes for CAISGDRENYGYTF. This chain joins TRBV10-3 and TRBJ1-2, with 9 positions matching TRBD1. This CDR3 has 14 residues. V shed 4 bases, J shed 2 bases, and the junction held 2 bases outside the gene matches. Germline V gene lookup returns CDR1 ENHRY and CDR2 SYGVKD.

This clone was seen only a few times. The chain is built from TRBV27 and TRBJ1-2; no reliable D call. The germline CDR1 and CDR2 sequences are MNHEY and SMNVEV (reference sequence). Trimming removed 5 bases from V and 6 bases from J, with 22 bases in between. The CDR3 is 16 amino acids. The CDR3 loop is CASSRTLKGALDGYTF. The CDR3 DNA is TGTGCCAGCAGTCGCACCTTGAAGGGAGCTCTCGATGGCTACACCTTC.

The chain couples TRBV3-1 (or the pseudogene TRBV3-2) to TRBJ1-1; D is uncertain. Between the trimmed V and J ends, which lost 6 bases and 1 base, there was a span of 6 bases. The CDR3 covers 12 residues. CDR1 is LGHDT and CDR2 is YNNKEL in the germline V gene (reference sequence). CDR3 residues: CASRYGNTEAFF. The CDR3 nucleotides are TGTGCCAGCAGATACGGGAACACTGAAGCTTTCTTT.

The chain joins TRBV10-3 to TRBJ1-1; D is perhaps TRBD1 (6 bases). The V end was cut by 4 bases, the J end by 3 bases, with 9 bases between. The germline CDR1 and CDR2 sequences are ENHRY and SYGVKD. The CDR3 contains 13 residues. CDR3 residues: CAISAQGYTEAFF. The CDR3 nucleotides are TGTGCCATCAGTGCTCAGGGGTACACTGAAGCTTTCTTT.

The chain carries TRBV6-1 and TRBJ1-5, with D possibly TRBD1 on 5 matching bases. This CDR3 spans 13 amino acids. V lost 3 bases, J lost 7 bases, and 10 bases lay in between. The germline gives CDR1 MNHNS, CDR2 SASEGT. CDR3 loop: CASSEGGGQPQHF. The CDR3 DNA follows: TGTGCCAGCAGTGAGGGGGGTGGCCAGCCCCAGCATTTT.

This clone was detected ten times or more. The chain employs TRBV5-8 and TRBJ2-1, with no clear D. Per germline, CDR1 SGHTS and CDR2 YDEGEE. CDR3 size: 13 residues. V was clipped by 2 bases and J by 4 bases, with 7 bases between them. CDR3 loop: CASSFGPYNEQFF. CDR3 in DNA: TGTGCCAGCAGCTTTGGCCCTTACAATGAGCAGTTCTTC.

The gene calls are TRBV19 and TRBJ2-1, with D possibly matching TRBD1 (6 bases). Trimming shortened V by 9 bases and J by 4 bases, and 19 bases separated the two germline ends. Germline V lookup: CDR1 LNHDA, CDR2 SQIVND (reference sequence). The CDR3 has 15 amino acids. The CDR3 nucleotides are TGTGCCAGCCACCGGGGCAGGGGCAAATACAATGAGCAGTTCTTC. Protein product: CASHRGRGKYNEQFF.

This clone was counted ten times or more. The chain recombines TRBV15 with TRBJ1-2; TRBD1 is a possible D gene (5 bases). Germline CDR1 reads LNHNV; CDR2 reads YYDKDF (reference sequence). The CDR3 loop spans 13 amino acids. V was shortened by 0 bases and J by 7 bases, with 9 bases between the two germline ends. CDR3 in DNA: TGTGCCACCAGCAGAGAAGGGGTATCTGGCTACACCTTC. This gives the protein CATSREGVSGYTF.

The CDR3 protein is CASSPGGSENTIYF. CDR3 sequence (DNA): TGCGCCAGCAGCCCGGGAGGTTCGGAAAACACCATATATTTT. V is TRBV5-1 and J is TRBJ1-3; D unresolved. In germline, CDR1 is SGHRS, CDR2 YFSETQ. Between the trimmed V and J ends, which lost 4 bases and 6 bases, there was a span of 14 bases. CDR3 size: 14 residues.

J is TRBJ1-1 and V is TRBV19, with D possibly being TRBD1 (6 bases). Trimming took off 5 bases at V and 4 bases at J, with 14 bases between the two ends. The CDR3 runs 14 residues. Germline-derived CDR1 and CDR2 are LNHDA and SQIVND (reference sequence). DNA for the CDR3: TGTGCCAGTAGTCCTTATACAGGGAGCACTGAAGCTTTCTTT. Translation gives CASSPYTGSTEAFF.

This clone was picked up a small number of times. The CDR3 DNA follows: TGTGCCAGCAGTTCACAGGGCCACTATGGCTACACCTTC. Its translation is CASSSQGHYGYTF. The chain recombines TRBV5-4 with TRBJ1-2; possibly TRBD1 for D (6 bases). The CDR3 loop spans 13 amino acids. Germline-derived CDR1 and CDR2 are SGHNT and YYREEE (reference sequence). Trimming took off 5 bases at V and 3 bases at J, with 11 bases between the two ends.

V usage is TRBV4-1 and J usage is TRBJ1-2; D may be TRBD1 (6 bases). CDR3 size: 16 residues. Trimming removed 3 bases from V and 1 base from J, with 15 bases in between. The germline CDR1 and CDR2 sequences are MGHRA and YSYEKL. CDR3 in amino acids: CASSQGTSQSNYGYTF. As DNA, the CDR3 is TGCGCCAGCAGCCAGGGGACAAGCCAGAGTAACTATGGCTACACCTTC.

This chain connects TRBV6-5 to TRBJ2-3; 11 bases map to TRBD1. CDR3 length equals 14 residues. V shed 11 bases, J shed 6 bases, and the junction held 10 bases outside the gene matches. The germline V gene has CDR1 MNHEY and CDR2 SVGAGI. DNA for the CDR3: TGTGCCTCGTGCCGGGACAGGGGGATGGATACGCAGTATTTT. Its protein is CASCRDRGMDTQYF.

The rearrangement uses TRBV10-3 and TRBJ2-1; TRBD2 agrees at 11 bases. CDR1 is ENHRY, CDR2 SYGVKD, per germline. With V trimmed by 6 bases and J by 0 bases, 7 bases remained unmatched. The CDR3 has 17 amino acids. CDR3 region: CAIRDTSGGYSYNEQFF. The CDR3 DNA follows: TGTGCCATCAGGGACACTAGCGGGGGTTACTCCTACAATGAGCAGTTCTTC.

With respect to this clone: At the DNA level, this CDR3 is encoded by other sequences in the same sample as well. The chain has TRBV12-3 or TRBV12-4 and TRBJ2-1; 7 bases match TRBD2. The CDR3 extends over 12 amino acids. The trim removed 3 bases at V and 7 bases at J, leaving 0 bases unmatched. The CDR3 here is CASSLGGNEQFF. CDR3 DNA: TGTGCCAGCAGTTTGGGGGGGAATGAGCAGTTCTTC.